The 4 T cell receptor beta chains below were found in one sample sequenced in a study of regulatory T cells in long-lasting Graves disease. Arm-PCR of CDR3 regions with iRepertoire HTBI primers generated TCR beta libraries. In TCRdb, the multiplex PCR reads were re-called with MiXCR into one record per CDR3 protein. Here the sample spans about 620,000 distinct CDR3 sequences, 16% being singletons. The time point is: newly diagnosed GD, antithyroid drugs for less than 3 months. After RNA was extracted from PBMCs, the TCR library was made from it. These data are also associated with another study on T cells in Graves' hyperthyroidism and ophthalmopathy.

The sample in question was peripheral blood mononuclear cells (PBMCs), obtained at new diagnosis, from a patient treated with antithyroid drugs. The receptors originated from a woman in her twenties or thirties with Graves disease.

This clonotype was seen ten or more times. This rearrangement joins TRBV6-2 or TRBV6-3 to TRBJ2-1; 14 positions match TRBD2. The ends lost 5 bases at V and 8 bases at J; junction bases unmatched: 8. Germline V gives CDR1 MNHEY, CDR2 SVGEGT. This CDR3 comprises 16 residues. CDR3 DNA sequence: TGTGCCAGCAGTGGGCGACTAGCGGGAGGGAGGGATGAGCAGTTCTTC. It codes for CASSGRLAGGRDEQFF.

The sample holds many counts of this clonotype. This chain joins TRBV11-2 and TRBJ2-2; D is perhaps TRBD2 (6 bases). The CDR3 sequence is 15 residues long. V was shortened by 5 bases and J by 1 base, with 11 bases between the two germline ends. Germline CDR1 reads SGHAT; CDR2 reads FQNNGV. The CDR3 reads CASSQRGGNTGELFF. DNA for the CDR3: TGTGCCAGCAGCCAGAGGGGAGGGAACACCGGGGAGCTGTTTTTT.

This chain links TRBV5-1 with TRBJ2-3; 7 positions agree with TRBD2. This CDR3 has 16 residues. The germline CDR1 and CDR2 sequences are SGHRS and YFSETQ. V lost 4 bases to trimming and J lost 0 bases; unmatched junction nucleotides: 8. The CDR3 region is CASSPGTTPSTDTQYF. CDR3 sequence (DNA): TGCGCCAGCAGCCCAGGGACTACCCCGAGCACAGATACGCAGTATTTT.

This clonotype showed up just a few times. V is TRBV3-1 and J is TRBJ2-7, with D perhaps matching TRBD2 (5 bases). Trimming took 4 bases from V and 2 from J, leaving 18 bases between them. The germline V gene has CDR1 LGHDT and CDR2 YNNKEL (reference sequence). This CDR3 has 16 amino acids. CDR3 sequence: CASSPSARGRAYEQYF. The CDR3 DNA sequence: TGTGCCAGCAGCCCATCCGCTCGGGGTAGAGCCTACGAGCAGTACTTC.